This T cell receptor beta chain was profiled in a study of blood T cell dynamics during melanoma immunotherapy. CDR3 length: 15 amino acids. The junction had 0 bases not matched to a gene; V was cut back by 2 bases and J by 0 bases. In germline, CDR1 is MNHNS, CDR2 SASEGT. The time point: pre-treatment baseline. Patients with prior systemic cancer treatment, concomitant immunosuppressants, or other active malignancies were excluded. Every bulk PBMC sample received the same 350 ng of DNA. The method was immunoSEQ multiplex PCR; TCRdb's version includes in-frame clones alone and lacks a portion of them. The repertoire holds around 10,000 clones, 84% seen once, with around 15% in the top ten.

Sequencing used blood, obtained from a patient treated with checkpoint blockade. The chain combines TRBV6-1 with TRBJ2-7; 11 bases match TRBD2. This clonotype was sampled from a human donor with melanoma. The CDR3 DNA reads TGTGCCAGCAGTGAACTAGCGGGGGGCTCCTACGAGCAGTACTTC. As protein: CASSELAGGSYEQYF.